The next 23 T cell receptor beta chains were all read from a single sample in a study of shared clonotypes between healthy human individuals. The method was immunoSEQ multiplex PCR; TCRdb's version includes in-frame clones alone and lacks a portion of them. The profile covers roughly 490,000 clones, with 79% appearing a single time and 12% taken by the ten largest. Specimen: PBMCs. These TCRs come from a middle-aged woman in good health. Some clones in this sample may be carry-over from other donors' samples.

The gene calls are TRBV7-8 and TRBJ1-3; the match to TRBD1 covers 11 bases. Germline V gene data show CDR1 as SGHVS and CDR2 as FQNEAQ. CDR3 size: 15 residues. Trimming removed 3 bases from V and 7 bases from J; junction bases left unmatched: 5. CDR3 bases: TGTGCCAGCAGCTTGGGGACAGGGGGTCTCAACACCATATATTTT. Translated, it gives CASSLGTGGLNTIYF.

The chain uses TRBV2 and TRBJ2-7; TRBD2 aligns across 13 bases. Germline values: CDR1 SNHLY, CDR2 FYNNEI. J gave up 0 bases and V 5 bases, and 4 bases lay outside the gene matches. The CDR3 has 16 residues. The CDR3 loop reads CASSHGTSGNSYEQYF. DNA of the CDR3: TGTGCCAGCAGTCATGGGACTAGCGGGAACTCCTACGAGCAGTACTTC.

The table lists this clone with a few counts. V gene TRBV10-3 combines with J gene TRBJ1-1; 8 nucleotides agree with TRBD1. This CDR3 is 14 amino acids long. V lost 2 bases and J lost 1; bases outside the gene matches: 0. Germline V gives CDR1 ENHRY, CDR2 SYGVKD. CDR3 sequence: CAISEGQGNTEAFF. The CDR3 DNA reads TGTGCCATCAGTGAGGGACAGGGGAACACTGAAGCTTTCTTT.

This clone was detected a few times. The chain employs TRBV29-1 and TRBJ2-7; 9 bases map to TRBD1. The germline V gene has CDR1 SQVTM and CDR2 ANQGSEA. The CDR3 totals 15 residues. The J segment lost 0 bases and the V segment lost 5 bases, leaving 8 bases of the junction unmatched. CDR3 in amino acids: CSVFVSGQGSYEQYF. CDR3 sequence (DNA): TGCAGCGTTTTCGTCTCGGGACAGGGCTCCTACGAGCAGTACTTC.

This clone showed up just once. This rearrangement joins TRBV18 to TRBJ2-5; no reliable D call. CDR3 length equals 13 residues. Trimming stripped 1 base from V and 2 bases from J, with 5 bases between. The germline V gene has CDR1 KGHSH and CDR2 LQKENI. CDR3 sequence reads: CASSPQAQETQYF. The DNA for the CDR3 is TGTGCCAGCTCACCACAGGCGCAAGAGACCCAGTACTTC. Looking up the rest from reference TRBV18 and TRBJ2-5 gives the full variable domain: NAGVMQNPRHLVRRRGQEARLRCSPMKGHSHVYWYRQLPEEGLKFMVYLQKENIIDESGMPKERFSAEFPKEGPSILRIQQVVRGDSAAYFCASSPQAQETQYFGPGTRLLVL.

This clone appeared many times. Other DNA sequences in this sample translate to the same CDR3. J is TRBJ2-3 and V is TRBV27, with a possible D match to TRBD2 (5 bases). V shed 2 bases and J shed 0 bases, with 9 bases lying between them. The CDR3 spans 15 residues. The germline V gene encodes CDR1 MNHEY and CDR2 SMNVEV (reference sequence). CDR3: CASSLGGPSTDTQYF. CDR3 sequence (DNA): TGTGCCAGCAGTTTAGGAGGACCAAGCACAGATACGCAGTATTTT.

Concerning this clone itself: Germline is not matched at one junction end, which may reflect a read error. The chain combines TRBV7-7 with TRBJ1-4; TRBD1 matches 9 bases. The CDR3 covers 13 residues. The germline CDR1 and CDR2 sequences are SSHAT and FNYEAQ (reference sequence). CDR3 DNA sequence: TGTGCTAGCAGCATAGACAGGGGGGAAAAACTGTTTTTT. This translates into CASSIDRGEKLFF.

The V and J genes are TRBV28 and TRBJ2-5; D gene uncertain. The CDR3 is made up of 13 amino acids. Germline lookup yields CDR1 MDHEN and CDR2 SYDVKM. The V end was cut by 8 bases, the J end by 5 bases, with 15 bases between. This chain's CDR3 is CASRPLLFETQYF. The CDR3 DNA sequence: TGTGCCAGCCGACCCCTCCTTTTCGAGACCCAGTACTTC.

The rearrangement joins TRBV6-5 to TRBJ1-1, with TRBD1 matching over 7 bases. V gave up 2 bases and J gave up 5 bases; unmatched junction bases: 8. This CDR3 comprises 15 residues. Germline CDR1 reads MNHEY; CDR2 reads SVGAGI. The CDR3 protein is CASSYRRQGRTEAFF. As DNA, the CDR3 is TGTGCCAGCAGTTACCGTAGACAGGGTAGGACTGAAGCTTTCTTT.

The V and J genes are TRBV7-9 and TRBJ2-1; possibly TRBD2 for D (6 bases). With 10 bases removed from V and 1 base from J, the gap between germline ends came to 14 bases. Germline V gene data show CDR1 as SEHNR and CDR2 as FQNEAQ (reference sequence). The CDR3 runs 14 residues. The CDR3 DNA reads TGTGCCACCCCTGGGGGGAGGTCCTACAATGAGCAGTTCTTC. Encoded protein: CATPGGRSYNEQFF.

J is TRBJ2-2 and V is TRBV6-5, with D possibly matching TRBD2 (5 bases). This CDR3 is built from 15 residues. V was cut by 9 bases and J by 4 bases, with 18 bases left in between. Looked up from germline, CDR1 is MNHEY and CDR2 is SVGAGI. This CDR3 is CASHRGSRATGELFF. The CDR3 DNA is TGTGCCAGTCACCGGGGATCTAGGGCCACCGGGGAGCTGTTTTTT.

DNA for the CDR3: TGTGCCAGCAGATCGAATCCGGGGGATTCCTACGAGCAGTACTTC. It yields the protein CASRSNPGDSYEQYF. The chain couples TRBV2 to TRBJ2-7; maybe TRBD2 (6 bases). The CDR3 loop spans 15 amino acids. In germline, CDR1 is SNHLY, CDR2 FYNNEI. Trimming pared 6 bases from V and 1 base from J, leaving 16 bases between. Variable domain in full (rest from reference TRBV2 and TRBJ2-7): EPEVTQTPSHQVTQMGQEVILRCVPISNHLYFYWYRQILGQKVEFLVSFYNNEISEKSEIFDDQFSVERPDGSNFTLKIRSTKLEDSAMYFCASRSNPGDSYEQYFGPGTRLTVT.

The J gene is TRBJ2-7, the V gene TRBV7-6, with 8 bases matching TRBD2. The CDR3 has 15 residues. Germline CDR1 and CDR2: SGHVS and FNYEAQ. J gave up 4 bases and V 5 bases, and 10 bases lay outside the gene matches. The CDR3 here is CASSQGSGSGYEQYF. The DNA of the CDR3 is TGTGCCAGCAGCCAAGGGAGCGGGAGTGGGTACGAGCAGTACTTC.

In this sample, this clone turned up a few times. CDR3 bases: TGCAGCACGTCAGAGGCGGTGACGATGGCAGATACGCAGTATTTT. It encodes CSTSEAVTMADTQYF. This rearrangement joins TRBV29-1 to TRBJ2-3; no firm D call. The germline CDR1 and CDR2 sequences are SQVTM and ANQGSEA. The CDR3 consists of 15 residues. V was trimmed by 8 bases and J by 4 bases, leaving 22 bases between them.

V usage is TRBV6-5 and J usage is TRBJ1-1; no clear D. The V gene lost 10 bases and the J gene lost 3 bases, with 12 bases spanning the gap. Germline V gene sequence: CDR1 MNHEY, CDR2 SVGAGI. This CDR3 is 12 amino acids long. Here the CDR3 DNA reads TGTGCCACCAAGGTTGGGGACACTGAAGCTTTCTTT. This sequence encodes CATKVGDTEAFF.

The rearrangement links TRBV7-9 to TRBJ1-2; 9 bases line up with TRBD1. The V segment lost 1 base and the J segment 6 bases; nucleotides outside the gene matches: 6. In germline, CDR1 is SEHNR, CDR2 FQNEAQ (reference sequence). This CDR3 has 15 amino acids. CDR3 nucleotide sequence: TGTGCCAGCAGCTTAGGTTGGACAGGGGACGATGGCTACACCTTC. Its protein is CASSLGWTGDDGYTF.

The CDR3 sequence is CASSETGAQPQHF. DNA of the CDR3: TGTGCCAGCAGCGAGACAGGGGCACAGCCCCAGCATTTT. The chain carries TRBV7-8 and TRBJ1-5, with TRBD1 matching over 8 bases. The CDR3 is made up of 13 amino acids. In germline, CDR1 is SGHVS, CDR2 FQNEAQ. V lost 5 bases, J lost 7 bases, and 4 bases stayed unmatched.

The gene calls are TRBV2 and TRBJ2-3; D possibly corresponds to TRBD1 (6 bases). V was cut by 7 bases and J by 2 bases, with 10 bases left in between. The CDR3 length is 13 residues. Per the germline V gene, CDR1 is SNHLY and CDR2 is FYNNEI. The CDR3, as DNA: TGTGCCAGCACGACAGGAGACACAGATACGCAGTATTTT. Encoded protein: CASTTGDTDTQYF.

This chain connects TRBV6-5 to TRBJ1-2; 9 positions match TRBD1. This CDR3 has 16 amino acids. J lost 5 bases, V lost 4 bases, and 11 bases had no gene match. The germline V gene encodes CDR1 MNHEY and CDR2 SVGAGI. Here the CDR3 reads CASSSTGTGNEYGYTF. The CDR3 DNA is TGTGCCAGCAGTTCTACCGGGACAGGGAACGAGTATGGCTACACCTTC.

The genes are TRBV28 and TRBJ1-4; the D gene is possibly TRBD1 (5 bases). CDR3 length equals 14 residues. V lost 6 bases and J 2 bases, leaving 10 bases between the germline ends. In germline, CDR1 is MDHEN, CDR2 SYDVKM. The CDR3 loop reads CASSVSGTNEKLFF. As DNA, the CDR3 is TGTGCCAGCAGCGTATCAGGGACTAATGAAAAACTGTTTTTT.

CDR3 bases: TGCGCCAGCAGCCCGGGACCTTATAGCAATCAGCCCCAGCATTTT. It yields the protein CASSPGPYSNQPQHF. J is TRBJ1-5 and V is TRBV4-1; D is possibly TRBD1 (5 bases). The CDR3 totals 15 residues. The V end was cut by 4 bases, the J end by 0 bases, with 10 bases between. Germline V CDR1 and CDR2: MGHRA, YSYEKL.

V and J are TRBV7-2 and TRBJ1-4, with a tentative D call TRBD1 (6 bases). Germline V CDR1 and CDR2: SGHTA, FQGNSA. Trimming took 5 bases from V and 8 from J, leaving 12 bases between them. The length of the CDR3 is 13 residues. The CDR3 DNA is TGTGCCAGCAGCCAAATTAGGGGGGAAAAACTGTTTTTT. Translation: CASSQIRGEKLFF.

This clone showed up just once. J is TRBJ1-2 and V is TRBV2; 7 bases align to TRBD1. The CDR3 is made up of 15 amino acids. Germline V gives CDR1 SNHLY, CDR2 FYNNEI. V lost 0 bases, J lost 7 bases, and 8 bases stayed unmatched. This CDR3 reads CASSEAAGGAGGYTF. The CDR3 nucleotides read TGTGCCAGCAGTGAAGCCGCAGGGGGTGCAGGTGGCTACACCTTC.